Following are 27 T cell receptor beta chains from one sample sequenced in a study of T cell responses to AZD1222 COVID-19 vaccine. TCRdb's table, derived via immunoSEQ multiplex PCR, lists solely in-frame clones and lacks some. This sample has some 130,000 clones, with roughly 88% found just once. The sequencing here drew on peripheral blood, taken on day 0 of AZD1222 vaccination. These receptors came from an adult in good health.

The chain links TRBV14 to TRBJ2-2; no clear D. The CDR3 is 13 amino acids. Germline V gene lookup returns CDR1 SGHDN and CDR2 FVKESK. V lost 3 bases and J 2 bases, leaving 4 bases between the germline ends. DNA of the CDR3: TGTGCCAGCAGCCACCTTAACACCGGGGAGCTGTTTTTT. Protein: CASSHLNTGELFF.

V gene TRBV7-2 combines with J gene TRBJ1-6; the D gene is possibly TRBD1 (6 bases). The CDR3 has 17 amino acids. Germline CDR1 SGHTA, CDR2 FQGNSA. The ends were cut back, 6 bases at V and 4 bases at J, with 19 bases in the middle. Here the CDR3 DNA reads TGTGCCAGCAGGGAGGGGAGCCCAGGGGCGTATAATTCACCCCTCCACTTT. Residues: CASREGSPGAYNSPLHF.

This clone was recorded once. Here the CDR3 DNA reads TGTGCCAGCAGCCCACACGGGACAGTTTATAATTCACCCCTCCACTTT. The encoded protein is CASSPHGTVYNSPLHF. The chain joins TRBV27 to TRBJ1-6; the match to TRBD1 covers 7 bases. The CDR3 has 16 residues. CDR1 MNHEY and CDR2 SMNVEV come from the germline V gene (reference sequence). V gave up 6 bases and J gave up 4 bases; unmatched junction bases: 9.

This chain links TRBV9 with TRBJ2-7, with D uncertain. Germline V gene lookup returns CDR1 SGDLS and CDR2 YYNGEE. The CDR3 is 15 residues long. Trimming shortened V by 0 bases and J by 0 bases, and 10 bases separated the two germline ends. Here the CDR3 reads CASSVGVKSSYEQYF. CDR3 coding DNA: TGTGCCAGCAGCGTAGGGGTGAAATCCTCCTACGAGCAGTACTTC. The variable domain in full, with the rest retrieved from reference TRBV9 and TRBJ2-7, is DSGVTQTPKHLITATGQRVTLRCSPRSGDLSVYWYQQSLDQGLQFLIQYYNGEERAKGNILERFSAQQFPDLHSELNLSSLELGDSALYFCASSVGVKSSYEQYFGPGTRLTVT.

CDR3 sequence (DNA): TGTGCCAGCAGCAACAGGGGGTTCTACGAGCAGTACTTC. Translating it yields CASSNRGFYEQYF. The chain carries TRBV7-8 and TRBJ2-7; 8 bases fit TRBD1. From germline, CDR1 is SGHVS and CDR2 FQNEAQ. The junction had 3 bases not matched to a gene; V was cut back by 5 bases and J by 3 bases. The CDR3 runs 13 residues.

V gene TRBV5-5 combines with J gene TRBJ1-6, with D tentatively TRBD1 (6 bases). V dropped 4 bases and J dropped 8 bases, with 22 bases sitting between them. The CDR3 length is 17 residues. In germline, CDR1 is SGHKS, CDR2 YYEKEE (reference sequence). The DNA of the CDR3 is TGTGCCAGCAGCCGACTCGGTGGGCAGGGGAGGGATTCACCCCTCCACTTT. Residues: CASSRLGGQGRDSPLHF.

This rearrangement joins TRBV19 to TRBJ2-3; TRBD2 agrees at 9 bases. The CDR3 consists of 17 residues. J was trimmed by 5 bases and V by 5 bases; bases with no gene match: 14. Germline values: CDR1 LNHDA, CDR2 SQIVND (reference sequence). CDR3 protein: CASSARGLAGNVDTQYF. CDR3 bases: TGTGCCAGTAGTGCCCGCGGTCTAGCGGGAAATGTAGATACGCAGTATTTT.

Note on this clone: Other DNA sequences in the sample encode the same CDR3. The rearrangement links TRBV10-1 to TRBJ2-7, with 7 bases aligning to TRBD1. The CDR3 loop spans 13 amino acids. Germline lookup yields CDR1 WNHNN and CDR2 SYGVQD (reference sequence). V was clipped by 3 bases and J by 4 bases; unmatched bases: 3. The CDR3 region has the DNA TGCGCCAGCAGTGACCTACAGGGGTACGAGCAGTACTTC. This codes for CASSDLQGYEQYF.

Only one count was recorded for this clone. The chain employs TRBV5-1 and TRBJ1-6; D not certain. The CDR3 extends over 14 amino acids. Germline loops: CDR1 SGHRS, CDR2 YFSETQ. V was clipped by 1 base and J by 5 bases, with 7 bases between them. CDR3: CASSLSGDNSPLHF. DNA for the CDR3: TGCGCCAGCAGCTTGTCAGGAGATAATTCACCCCTCCACTTT.

The chain is built from TRBV7-6 and TRBJ2-1, with 10 bases that match TRBD2. This CDR3 has 15 residues. Germline CDR1 SGHVS, CDR2 FNYEAQ. V shed 1 base and J 10 bases; nucleotides not matched to a gene: 7. The CDR3 DNA reads as TGTGCCAGCAGCTTAGGGGGAGCGGGAGGGGGCGAGCAGTTCTTC. The encoded protein is CASSLGGAGGGEQFF.

The V call is TRBV30, the J call TRBJ2-3, with D unresolved. V was trimmed by 0 bases and J by 1 base, leaving 5 bases between them. This CDR3 contains 13 residues. CDR1 is GTSNPN and CDR2 is SVGIG in the germline V gene (reference sequence). CDR3 sequence: CAWSVPGTDTQYF. CDR3 nucleotides: TGTGCCTGGAGTGTCCCAGGCACAGATACGCAGTATTTT.

The chain recombines TRBV29-1 with TRBJ1-3, with TRBD1 matching 10 bases. Germline V lookup: CDR1 SQVTM, CDR2 ANQGSEA. Trimming removed 7 bases from V and 1 base from J; junction bases left unmatched: 10. This CDR3 is built from 16 residues. The chain's CDR3 is CSARGGTGDSGNTIYF. CDR3 bases: TGCAGCGCAAGGGGGGGGACAGGGGATTCTGGAAACACCATATATTTT.

The CDR3 loop reads CASSLGDGTGAYNEQFF. The CDR3 DNA reads as TGTGCCAGCAGTTTAGGGGACGGGACAGGGGCCTACAATGAGCAGTTCTTC. The chain has TRBV28 and TRBJ2-1, with 10 bases matching TRBD1. The length of the CDR3 is 17 residues. The germline V gene encodes CDR1 MDHEN and CDR2 SYDVKM. The junction had 6 bases not matched to a gene; V was cut back by 2 bases and J by 2 bases.

The chain couples TRBV29-1 to TRBJ2-7, with D perhaps assigned TRBD1 or TRBD2 (5 bases each). The CDR3 has 13 residues. V was trimmed by 7 bases and J by 3 bases, leaving 16 bases between them. The V gene's germline CDR1 is SQVTM and CDR2 ANQGSEA. In DNA, the CDR3 is TGCAGCGGTCCCGGGACCGATGGCTACGAGCAGTACTTC. Translated, it gives CSGPGTDGYEQYF.

V is TRBV4-1 and J is TRBJ2-5; 7 bases agree with TRBD1. J was trimmed by 1 base and V by 2 bases; bases with no gene match: 1. The CDR3 covers 14 residues. From germline, CDR1 is MGHRA and CDR2 YSYEKL. CDR3 sequence (DNA): TGCGCCAGCAGCCAAACAGGGGTCCAAGAGACCCAGTACTTC. This codes for CASSQTGVQETQYF.

The V and J genes are TRBV12-3 or TRBV12-4 and TRBJ2-7; D is unresolved. The CDR3 loop spans 13 amino acids. The V and J ends lost 2 bases and 6 bases respectively, with 11 bases between them. The CDR3 region has the DNA TGTGCCAGCAGTTTATCCGGGCCCGGCGAGCAGTACTTC. It translates to CASSLSGPGEQYF.

The CDR3 spells CASSPNRVHEQFF. The CDR3 DNA is TGTGCCAGCAGCCCGAACAGGGTGCATGAGCAGTTCTTC. The chain carries TRBV7-2 and TRBJ2-1, with D perhaps matching TRBD1 (6 bases). Germline V CDR1 and CDR2: SGHTA, FQGNSA. With 5 bases removed from V and 8 bases from J, the gap between germline ends came to 13 bases. The CDR3 is 13 amino acids.

This chain joins TRBV7-6 and TRBJ2-3, with a possible D match to TRBD2 (6 bases). The CDR3 runs to 16 residues. Germline-derived CDR1 and CDR2 are SGHVS and FNYEAQ. V shed 5 bases and J shed 2 bases, with 17 bases lying between them. The CDR3 loop is CASSPLSAGHTDTQYF. CDR3 DNA sequence: TGTGCCAGCAGCCCTTTGAGTGCGGGGCACACAGATACGCAGTATTTT. The full variable domain, its missing parts supplied by reference TRBV7-6 and TRBJ2-3, is GAGVSQSPRYKVTKRGQDVALRCDPISGHVSLYWYRQALGQGPEFLTYFNYEAQQDKSGLPNDRFSAERPEGSISTLTIQRTEQRDSAMYRCASSPLSAGHTDTQYFGPGTRLTVL.

V gene TRBV5-1 combines with J gene TRBJ1-1, with 9 nucleotides matching TRBD1. Germline-derived CDR1 and CDR2 are SGHRS and YFSETQ. J was trimmed by 11 bases and V by 0 bases; bases with no gene match: 11. The CDR3 extends over 15 amino acids. CDR3: CASSLGSPGTGMAFF. The CDR3 nucleotides read TGCGCCAGCAGCTTGGGATCCCCCGGGACAGGGATGGCTTTCTTT.

The rearrangement joins TRBV4-3 to TRBJ2-7, with D possibly matching TRBD1 (5 bases). Trimming stripped 0 bases from V and 2 bases from J, with 11 bases between. The CDR3 has 15 residues. Germline V gene data show CDR1 as LGHNA and CDR2 as YSLEER. The CDR3 spells CASSQEGQSTYEQYF. In DNA, the CDR3 is TGCGCCAGCAGCCAAGAGGGGCAGTCTACCTACGAGCAGTACTTC.

This sequence joins TRBV10-3 and TRBJ2-7; a weak D match, TRBD2 (6 bases). CDR3 size: 14 residues. V was shortened by 1 base and J by 2 bases, with 9 bases between the two germline ends. Germline CDR1 and CDR2: ENHRY and SYGVKD. Here the CDR3 DNA reads TGTGCCATCAGTGAGTTGGAGGGGCCCTACGAGCAGTACTTC. Translated, it gives CAISELEGPYEQYF.

This clone was found once. The J gene is TRBJ1-5, the V gene TRBV5-8, with TRBD1 identical over 9 bases. There are 14 residues in the CDR3. The germline V gene encodes CDR1 SGHTS and CDR2 YDEGEE. V lost 4 bases, J lost 5 bases, and 4 bases stayed unmatched. The CDR3 coding sequence is TGTGCCAGCAGCCGTGGACAGGGGCATCAGCCCCAGCATTTT. Encoded protein: CASSRGQGHQPQHF.

The chain carries TRBV10-3 and TRBJ2-1, with D possibly matching TRBD1 (6 bases). Trimming stripped 5 bases from V and 7 bases from J, with 12 bases between. The CDR3 totals 13 residues. The germline CDR1 and CDR2 sequences are ENHRY and SYGVKD. The CDR3 DNA reads TGTGCCATCAGTATCGACAGGATAAATGAGCAGTTCTTC. Protein product: CAISIDRINEQFF.

This chain uses TRBV28 with TRBJ1-5, with 9 bases lining up with TRBD1. The junction had 5 bases not matched to a gene; V was cut back by 6 bases and J by 5 bases. The CDR3 length is 14 residues. The germline V gene has CDR1 MDHEN and CDR2 SYDVKM. Here the CDR3 DNA reads TGTGCCAGCAGCGAGGACAGGGGAGATCAGCCCCAGCATTTT. It encodes CASSEDRGDQPQHF.

The chain links TRBV30 to TRBJ1-1; D might be TRBD1 (5 bases). V lost 0 bases to trimming and J lost 3 bases, with 8 bases between them. The CDR3 totals 13 residues. Germline loops: CDR1 GTSNPN, CDR2 SVGIG (reference sequence). The CDR3: CAWSVGVYTEAFF. CDR3 in DNA: TGTGCCTGGAGTGTAGGGGTGTACACTGAAGCTTTCTTT.

The chain combines TRBV6-5 with TRBJ1-4; TRBD1 matches 10 bases. The V gene's germline CDR1 is MNHEY and CDR2 SVGAGI. V was clipped by 5 bases and J by 5 bases; unmatched bases: 2. This CDR3 has 14 amino acids. CDR3 protein: CASSRQGANEKLFF. In DNA, the CDR3 is TGTGCCAGCAGTCGACAGGGGGCGAATGAAAAACTGTTTTTT.

This clone was observed once. V gene TRBV30 combines with J gene TRBJ1-2; TRBD1 is a possible D gene (5 bases). Trimming shortened V by 2 bases and J by 6 bases, and 13 bases separated the two germline ends. CDR3 length: 13 amino acids. Germline CDR1 reads GTSNPN; CDR2 reads SVGIG (reference sequence). The CDR3, as DNA: TGTGCCTGGAGTCCGGGACGGACCCATGGCTACACCTTC. Amino acids: CAWSPGRTHGYTF.